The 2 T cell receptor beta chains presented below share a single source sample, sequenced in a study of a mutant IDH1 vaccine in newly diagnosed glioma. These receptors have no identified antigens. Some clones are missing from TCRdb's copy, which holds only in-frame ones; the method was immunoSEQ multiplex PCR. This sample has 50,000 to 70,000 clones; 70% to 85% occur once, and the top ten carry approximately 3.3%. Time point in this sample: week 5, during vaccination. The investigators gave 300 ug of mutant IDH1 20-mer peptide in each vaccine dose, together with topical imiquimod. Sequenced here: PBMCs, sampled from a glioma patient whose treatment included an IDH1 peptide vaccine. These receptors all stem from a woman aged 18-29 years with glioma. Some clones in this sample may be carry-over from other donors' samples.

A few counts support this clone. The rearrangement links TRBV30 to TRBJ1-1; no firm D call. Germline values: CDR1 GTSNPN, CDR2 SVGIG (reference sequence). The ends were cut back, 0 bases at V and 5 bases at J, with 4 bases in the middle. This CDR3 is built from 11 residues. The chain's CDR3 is CAWSVGTEAFF. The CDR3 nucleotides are TGTGCCTGGAGTGTCGGAACTGAAGCTTTCTTT.

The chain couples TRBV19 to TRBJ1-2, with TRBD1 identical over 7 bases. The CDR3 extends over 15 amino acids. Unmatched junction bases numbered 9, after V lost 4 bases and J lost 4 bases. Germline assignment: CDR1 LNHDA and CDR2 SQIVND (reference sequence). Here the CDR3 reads CASSTATGYGYGYTF. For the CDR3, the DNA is TGTGCCAGTAGTACCGCGACAGGGTATGGCTATGGCTACACCTTC.